This T cell receptor (beta chain) was obtained from a study of OX40 agonist ivuxolimab in advanced cancers. Study-wide context: Ivuxolimab, an agonist antibody against OX40 (CD134), was given to patients.

From germline, CDR1 is LGHNA and CDR2 YNFKEQ. The CDR3 length is 16 residues. V lost 1 base and J 0 bases, leaving 11 bases between the germline ends. With regard to this clone: No antigen is known for it.

Study observations and caveats: At 0.1 to 3.0 mg/kg, CD4+ and CD8+ blood T cells expanded clonally by week 6. CD4+ T cells averaged fewer expanded clones than CD8+ T cells. Clonal expansion in partial responders at 0.1-3.0 mg/kg ranked among the lowest.

TCRdb's copy holds only in-frame clones and misses some; the assay was immunoSEQ multiplex PCR. This table has about 45,000 clones, more than 75% appearing once. The chain is built from TRBV4-2 and TRBJ2-3; TRBD2 is a possible D gene (6 bases). This sample comprised CD4+ or CD8+ T cells sorted from blood, obtained in a trial of the OX40 agonist ivuxolimab. The clonotype originates from an adult with an advanced solid tumor such as melanoma, head and neck, liver or kidney cancer. Here the CDR3 DNA reads TGTGCCAGCAGCCAAGTCCTAGCGACTAGCACAGATACGCAGTATTTT. As protein: CASSQVLATSTDTQYF.